At least ten counts were recorded for the clone carrying this T cell receptor (beta chain). This same CDR3 is encoded by further DNA sequences in the sample. Germline CDR1 is MNHEY and CDR2 is SMNVEV (reference sequence). The CDR3 has 18 amino acids. V was pared by 5 bases and J by 4 bases, with 10 bases of the junction left unmatched. The sample is drawn from a study of shared clonotypes between healthy human individuals. Data came from immunoSEQ multiplex PCR; TCRdb stores just in-frame clones and leaves some out. The data contain 550,000 to 600,000 clones, roughly 72% of them seen just once; the ten biggest clones take up 12%.

V is TRBV27 and J is TRBJ2-2; 13 bases map to TRBD2. The source of this sequence is a woman in her thirties or forties in good health. Some clones in this sample may be carry-over from other donors' samples. Material: PBMCs. In DNA form, the CDR3 reads TGTGCCAGCAGTACCCGATGGGGACTAGCGGGGCCCACCGGGGAGCTGTTTTTT. It encodes CASSTRWGLAGPTGELFF.